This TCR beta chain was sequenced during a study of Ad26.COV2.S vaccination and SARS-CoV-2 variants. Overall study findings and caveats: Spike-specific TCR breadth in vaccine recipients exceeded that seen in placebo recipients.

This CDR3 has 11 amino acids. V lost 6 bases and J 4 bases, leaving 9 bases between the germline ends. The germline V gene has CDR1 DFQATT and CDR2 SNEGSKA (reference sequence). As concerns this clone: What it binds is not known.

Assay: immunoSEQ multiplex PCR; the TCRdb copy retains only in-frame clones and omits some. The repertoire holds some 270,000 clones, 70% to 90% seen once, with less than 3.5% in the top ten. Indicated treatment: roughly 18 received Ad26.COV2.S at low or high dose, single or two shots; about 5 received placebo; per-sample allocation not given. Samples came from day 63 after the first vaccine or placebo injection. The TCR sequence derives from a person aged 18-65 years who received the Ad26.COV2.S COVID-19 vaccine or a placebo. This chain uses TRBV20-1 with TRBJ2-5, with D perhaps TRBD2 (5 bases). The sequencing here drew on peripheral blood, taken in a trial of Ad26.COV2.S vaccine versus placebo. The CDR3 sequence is CSARAGETQYF. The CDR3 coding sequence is TGCAGTGCGCGTGCGGGAGAGACCCAGTACTTC.